This TCR beta chain was retrieved from a study of response to subunit inactivated influenza vaccine. This CDR3 contains 14 residues. CDR1 LNHNV and CDR2 YYDKDF come from the germline V gene (reference sequence). Using its own MiXCR run on the RT-PCR reads, TCRdb lists one record per CDR3 protein. Among approximately 530,000 distinct CDR3 sequences listed, 10% to 15% were seen once. In regard to this clonotype: Compared with germline, one end of the junction differs, possibly owing to a read error.

This sequence originates from a man aged 45-65 years who received an inactivated influenza vaccine. V is TRBV15 and J is TRBJ1-4; D is perhaps TRBD1 (6 bases). The starting material was PBMCs from blood, obtained roughly 48 days after vaccination. CDR3 coding DNA: TGTGTCACCAGCAGAGTAGGACAGTATGAAAAACTGTTTTTT. This gives the protein CVTSRVGQYEKLFF. The variable domain in full, with the rest retrieved from reference TRBV15 and TRBJ1-4, is DAMVIQNPRYQVTQFGKPVTLSCSQTLNHNVMYWYQQKSSQAPKLLFHYYDKDFNNEADTPDNFQSRRPNTSFCFLDIRSPGLGDTAMYLCVTSRVGQYEKLFFGSGTQLSVL.